This T cell receptor beta chain was identified in a study of OX40 agonist ivuxolimab in advanced cancers. The study's findings and limits: Both blood CD4+ and CD8+ T cells showed clonal growth by week 6 at 0.1 to 3.0 mg/kg.

A note on this clone: The target antigen is unknown.

Profiled with immunoSEQ multiplex PCR; TCRdb holds only in-frame clones, not every one. The data hold roughly 60,000 clones, with 80% to 90% observed a single time. Germline assignment: CDR1 SEHNR and CDR2 FQNEAQ (reference sequence). Trimming shortened V by 2 bases and J by 1 base, and 14 bases separated the two germline ends. The CDR3 loop spans 17 amino acids. The receptor comes from an adult with an advanced solid tumor such as melanoma, head and neck, liver or kidney cancer. The source material was CD4+ or CD8+ T cells sorted from blood, sampled in a trial of the OX40 agonist ivuxolimab. The chain couples TRBV7-9 to TRBJ2-2; perhaps TRBD1 as D (5 bases). The CDR3 bases are TGTGCCAGCAGCTTACGCGGACATCTCGTGAACACCGGGGAGCTGTTTTTT. Protein sequence: CASSLRGHLVNTGELFF.